This T cell receptor beta chain derives from a study of early T cells in non-severe SARS-CoV-2 infection. Study background: The chains were unpaired, and the sequenced material was bulk RNA from unsorted whole blood.

TCRdb fed the 5' RACE reads into MiXCR, producing one record per CDR3 protein. Here the sample spans about 30,000 distinct CDR3 sequences, 5% to 6% being singletons. The CDR3 totals 15 residues. V was clipped by 5 bases and J by 4 bases; unmatched bases: 6. Per germline, CDR1 DFQATT and CDR2 SNEGSKA (reference sequence). General study results and limits: A preference for anti-spike CD8 responses marked VDJdb matching, which missed private and CD4 specificities.

This clonotype showed up many times. Its antigen is undetermined. The clonotype comes from an adult who was a healthcare worker with PCR-confirmed SARS-CoV-2 infection or an uninfected control (not recorded which). The sequencing input was whole blood. V is TRBV20-1 and J is TRBJ2-5; TRBD2 matches at 14 bases. The CDR3 coding sequence is TGCAGTGCTGCGACTAGCGGGAGGGCGGTAGAGACCCAGTACTTC. Protein sequence: CSAATSGRAVETQYF.